This TCR beta chain was found in a study of blood T cell repertoires in COVID-19. As for the study in general: From the United States, Italy and Spain came samples of acute and convalescent COVID-19. Sources were T cells, B-cell-depleted T cells, or PBMCs; the material itself was cDNA or gDNA.

Authors' methods: Estimated nucleated cell counts came from reference gene primer amplification. Assay used: immunoSEQ multiplex PCR; TCRdb lists only in-frame clones, some missing. V and J calls plus clone size are reproduced from that table; the DNA served to infer D and trimming. The table shows about 75,000 clones, with approximately 90% occurring only once. Germline values: CDR1 SGHTA, CDR2 FQGNSA. With V trimmed by 1 base and J by 4 bases, 7 bases remained unmatched. This CDR3 has 16 residues. This clonotype originated in a human donor in a cohort sampled during active COVID-19. Material for sequencing was peripheral blood. V gene TRBV7-2 combines with J gene TRBJ2-1; 7 nucleotides align to TRBD2. The CDR3, as DNA: TGTGCCAGCAGCTTAGATTCGCAGGGAGGGTACAATGAGCAGTTCTTC. It codes for CASSLDSQGGYNEQFF.